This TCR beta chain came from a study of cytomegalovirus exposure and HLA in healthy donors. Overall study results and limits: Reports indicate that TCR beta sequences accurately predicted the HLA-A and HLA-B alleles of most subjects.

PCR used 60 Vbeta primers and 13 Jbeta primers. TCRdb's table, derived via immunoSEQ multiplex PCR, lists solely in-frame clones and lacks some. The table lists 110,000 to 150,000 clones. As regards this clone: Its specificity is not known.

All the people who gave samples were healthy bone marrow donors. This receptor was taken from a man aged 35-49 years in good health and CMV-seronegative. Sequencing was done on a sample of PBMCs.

This chain's CDR3 is CAITPGSGSEGYTF. CDR3 coding DNA: TGTGCCATCACCCCTGGGTCAGGGTCAGAAGGCTACACCTTC. V and J are TRBV10-3 and TRBJ1-2; the D gene is possibly TRBD1 (5 bases). This CDR3 comprises 14 residues. V was shortened by 7 bases and J by 8 bases, with 20 bases between the two germline ends. The germline CDR1 and CDR2 sequences are ENHRY and SYGVKD.